A selection of T cell receptor beta chains follows, all from one sample in a study of T cells in Graves' hyperthyroidism and ophthalmopathy. TCRdb called the multiplex PCR reads again in MiXCR, with one record for every CDR3 protein. The data hold hundreds of thousands of distinct CDR3 sequences, with roughly an eighth observed a single time. Input material: blood. The receptors here all came from a man aged 50-60 years with Graves' ophthalmopathy. The CDR3 runs from the conserved cysteine through the conserved F or W. A D gene is named only where the DNA matches it firmly. Part of the rows lack a size; the others show once, few, many or a class for expanded clones.

TRBV7-2	many	TRBJ2-3	.	TGTGCCAGCAGCCCTACCCGGAATATAGATACGCAGTATTTT	CASSPTRNIDTQYF
TRBV28	many	TRBJ1-2	.	TGTGCCAGCAGTTCCGGACAGAACTATGGCTACACCTTC	CASSSGQNYGYTF
TRBV28	many	TRBJ1-2	.	TGTGCCAGCAGTCTCAGGTTGGGCTACACCTTC	CASSLRLGYTF
TRBV10-3	many	TRBJ2-3	TRBD1	TGTGCCATCAGGGGGACAGTAGCAGGCACAGATACGCAGTATTTT	CAIRGTVAGTDTQYF
TRBV12-3/TRBV12-4	many	TRBJ2-3	TRBD2	TGTGCCAGCAGGATGACTAGCGGGAGCACAGATACGCAGTATTTT	CASRMTSGSTDTQYF
TRBV27	many	TRBJ2-3	TRBD2	TGTGCCAGCAGTCCGGGACTAGCGGGCGGCGCAGATACGCAGTATTTT	CASSPGLAGGADTQYF
TRBV2	many	TRBJ2-1	TRBD1	TGTGCCAGCAGTGGTACAGGGGGCTACAATGAGCAGTTCTTC	CASSGTGGYNEQFF
TRBV20-1	few	TRBJ2-1	TRBD2	TGCGGCGGGAGGCCCTCTTACAATGAGCAGTTCTTC	CGGRPSYNEQFF
TRBV30	many	TRBJ2-1	TRBD1	TGTGCCTCCCACGATTACAGGGGAAGGGACAATGAGCAGTTCTTC	CASHDYRGRDNEQFF
TRBV29-1	few	TRBJ2-1	.	TGCAGCGGAAAAGGATTCAATGAGCAGTTCTTC	CSGKGFNEQFF
TRBV20-1	many	TRBJ2-1	.	TGCAGTGCTACCAGGACAGTGAGGGATGAGCAGTTCTTC	CSATRTVRDEQFF
TRBV6-1	many	TRBJ1-1	TRBD1	TGTGCCAGCAGTCAGCGGGACAGCTGGACTGAAGCTTTCTTT	CASSQRDSWTEAFF
TRBV18	many	TRBJ2-1	.	TGTGCCAGCTCCCCGTCCCACGGGAGCAATGAGCAGTTCTTC	CASSPSHGSNEQFF
TRBV3-1	few	TRBJ2-1	.	TGTGCCAGCAGCACCCCGGGGCAGCTCTACAATGAGCAGTTCTTC	CASSTPGQLYNEQFF
TRBV5-5	many	TRBJ2-3	.	TGTGCCAGCAGCCCCGGGGCCCAAGATACGCAGTATTTT	CASSPGAQDTQYF
TRBV6-1	.	TRBJ2-1	TRBD2	TGTGCCAGCAGTACCCGCGCTAGCGGGAGGACCAATGAGCAGTTCTTC	CASSTRASGRTNEQFF
TRBV5-1	many	TRBJ2-7	.	TGCGCCAGCAGCTTGGGGGAAACGGCGACAGAGTACGAGCAGTACTTC	CASSLGETATEYEQYF
TRBV7-9	many	TRBJ2-1	TRBD2	TGTGCCAGCAGCTCGGGACTAGGCTACAATGAGCAGTTCTTC	CASSSGLGYNEQFF
TRBV7-9	many	TRBJ2-7	.	TGTGCCAGTGGGTCTATCTCCTACGAGCAGTACTTC	CASGSISYEQYF
TRBV20-1	many	TRBJ2-5	.	TGCAGTGCTTTACACGGGGGTGAAGAGACCCAGTACTTC	CSALHGGEETQYF
TRBV12-3/TRBV12-4	many	TRBJ2-1	.	TGTGCCAGCATCCCGACTAACAGCGGAGGAAAGAAGAATGAGCAGTTCTTC	CASIPTNSGGKKNEQFF
TRBV7-9	many	TRBJ1-1	.	TGTGCCAGCAGCTTTGGACAGAATGGGGAAGCTTTCTTT	CASSFGQNGEAFF
TRBV12-3/TRBV12-4	.	TRBJ2-2	.	TGTGCCAGCAGTCCCCACGGACTCTTAAGCAGGGAGCTGTTTTTT	CASSPHGLLSRELFF
TRBV2	many	TRBJ2-5	.	TGTGCCAGCAGTGCGGCCGGCCAAGAGACCCAGTACTTC	CASSAAGQETQYF
TRBV3-1	many	TRBJ2-7	.	TGTGCCAGCAGCTTAACCGGGGGCGGGAGCTACGAGCAGTACTTC	CASSLTGGGSYEQYF
TRBV6-1	many	TRBJ2-3	.	TGTGCCAGCAGTGTGGGAGCAACAGATACGCAGTATTTT	CASSVGATDTQYF
TRBV14	few	TRBJ2-7	TRBD2	TGTGCCAGCAGCCACTCCCCGGGACTAGGCTACGAGCAGTACTTC	CASSHSPGLGYEQYF
TRBV7-9	.	TRBJ2-2	.	TGTGCCAGCAGCAAACTTTCTAATGGTAACACCGGGGAGCTGTTTTTT	CASSKLSNGNTGELFF
TRBV3-1	many	TRBJ2-4	.	TGTGCCAGCAGCCACGGGACTGTCAAAAACATTCAGTACTTC	CASSHGTVKNIQYF
TRBV12-3/TRBV12-4	few	TRBJ2-3	.	TGTGCCAGCAGTGGGAACGGGGGCACAGATACGCAGTATTTT	CASSGNGGTDTQYF
TRBV19	.	TRBJ2-7	TRBD1	TGTGCCAGTAGTGCGACAGGGCCCTCCTACGAGCAGTACTTC	CASSATGPSYEQYF
TRBV12-3/TRBV12-4	many	TRBJ2-5	.	TGTGCCAGCAGTTTTGGTGAAGGTCAAGAGACCCAGTACTTC	CASSFGEGQETQYF
TRBV19	.	TRBJ2-7	TRBD2	TGTGCCAGTGCGTGGGAGGGCCGCGGTAGTGCCGAGCAGTACTTC	CASAWEGRGSAEQYF
TRBV11-3	many	TRBJ2-7	.	TGTGCCAGCAGCTCTTTCACTTTTGGGGCCTACGAGCAGTACTTC	CASSSFTFGAYEQYF
TRBV3-1	many	TRBJ2-5	.	TGTGCCAGCAGCCAACAAAGGGGTGAGACCCAGTACTTC	CASSQQRGETQYF
TRBV30	many	TRBJ2-7	TRBD1	TGTGCCTGGACCCGAGACAGGGGGCTCGCCTACGAGCAGTACTTC	CAWTRDRGLAYEQYF
TRBV19	few	TRBJ2-1	TRBD2	TGTGCCAGTAGTATGGGAGGGACGAAAAGATACAATGAGCAGTCCTTC	CASSMGGTKRYNEQSF
TRBV3-1	.	TRBJ1-2	.	TGTGCCAGCAGAAGGACGGGCTATGGCTACACCTTC	CASRRTGYGYTF
TRBV9	many	TRBJ2-7	TRBD2	TGTGCCAGCAGCGTAGAGTGGACTAGCGGGAGCTACGAGCAGTACTTC	CASSVEWTSGSYEQYF
TRBV3-1	few	TRBJ2-7	.	TGTGCCAGCAGCGGGCAGGGGATCTACGAGCAGTACTTC	CASSGQGIYEQYF
TRBV20-1	many	TRBJ2-1	TRBD2	TGCAGGGGACTAGCGGGCGGCAATGAGCAGTTCTTC	CRGLAGGNEQFF
TRBV7-2	many	TRBJ2-3	.	TGTGCCAGCAGCCGGACCGGGATACACACAGATACGCAGTATTTT	CASSRTGIHTDTQYF
TRBV27	many	TRBJ1-2	.	TGTGCCAGCAGACGTCGTGGGAGAGGGGACTACACCTTC	CASRRRGRGDYTF
TRBV3-1	many	TRBJ2-2	TRBD2	TGTGCCAGCAGCCAAGAAGCGGGGCGGACCGGGGAGCTGTTTTTT	CASSQEAGRTGELFF
TRBV3-1	.	TRBJ2-1	.	TGTGCCAGCAGCCAAATGGAGGGGGGCGCTGAGCAGTTCTTC	CASSQMEGGAEQFF
TRBV7-2	.	TRBJ2-7	TRBD2	TGTGCCAGCAGCTTACAGGGACTAGCGGGACGCGAGCAGTACTTC	CASSLQGLAGREQYF
TRBV5-5	many	TRBJ1-1	.	TGTGCCAGCAGCTTGGGGGTGGGACTCATCACTGAAGCTTTCTTT	CASSLGVGLITEAFF
TRBV29-1	.	TRBJ2-5	.	TGCAGCGCCCCGGATAGGGGGGGCGAGGAGACCCAGTACTTC	CSAPDRGGEETQYF
TRBV11-3	.	TRBJ2-1	TRBD2	TGTGCCAGCAGCTTCGGGACTAGCGGGAGAGGGTCCTACAATGAGCAGTTCTTC	CASSFGTSGRGSYNEQFF
TRBV28	many	TRBJ2-7	TRBD2	TGTGCCAGCAACCCTCCGGGACTAGCGTACGAGCAGTACTTC	CASNPPGLAYEQYF
TRBV3-1	many	TRBJ1-1	.	TGTGCCAGCAGCCGCCGGGCAGGGTCCGTTGAAGCTTTCTTT	CASSRRAGSVEAFF
TRBV7-9	many	TRBJ2-5	TRBD1	TGTGCCAGCAGCTATACAGGGGAATCAGAGACCCAGTACTTC	CASSYTGESETQYF
TRBV28	many	TRBJ1-1	TRBD1	TGTGCCAGCAGTGCCGCCGGGACAGGGGGCGTAGCTTTCTTT	CASSAAGTGGVAFF
TRBV9	.	TRBJ2-2	.	TGTGCCAGCAGCGTAGCGTGGGAGGCCGGGGAGCTGTTTTTT	CASSVAWEAGELFF
TRBV6-5	.	TRBJ1-2	.	TGTGCCAGCGTTGGGGAGGGGTCTGGCTACACCTTC	CASVGEGSGYTF
TRBV10-3	.	TRBJ1-1	.	TGTGCCATCAGCCGAGACAGACCCATGAACACTGAAGCTTTCTTT	CAISRDRPMNTEAFF
TRBV6-1	many	TRBJ1-1	.	TGTGCCAGCTTCCTAACGACGAACACTGAAGCTTTCTTT	CASFLTTNTEAFF